This T cell receptor (beta chain) was sequenced in a study of response to subunit inactivated influenza vaccine. Study-level results: The authors suggested that few new T cells are recruited per seasonal influenza vaccination.

The CDR3 spans 15 residues. The V and J ends lost 3 bases and 0 bases respectively, with 11 bases between them. From germline, CDR1 is LNHDA and CDR2 SQIVND (reference sequence). TCRdb re-derived calls from the RT-PCR reads in MiXCR, one entry per CDR3 protein. The sample holds 300,000 to 350,000 distinct CDR3 sequences, less than 25% seen once. This clonotype came up a few times. Its antigen remains unknown. The TCR originated in a man between 50 and 69 years old who received an inactivated influenza vaccine. The chain links TRBV19 to TRBJ1-1; D remains ambiguous. The sequences come from PBMCs from blood, collected less than 22 months after vaccination. CDR3: CASSMGLGMNTEAFF. In nucleotides, the CDR3 is TGTGCCAGTAGTATGGGGTTGGGGATGAACACTGAAGCTTTCTTT.